These 27 T cell receptor beta chains came from one sample sequenced in a study of cytomegalovirus exposure and HLA in healthy donors. Primers: 60 Vbeta forward and 13 Jbeta reverse. Some clones are missing from TCRdb's copy, which holds only in-frame ones; the method was immunoSEQ multiplex PCR. The table has approximately 200,000 clones, 84% seen once; the top ten hold 0.25% to 0.3%. Sequenced input: PBMCs. These receptors were taken from a boy aged 5-17 years in good health and CMV-seronegative.

The rearrangement joins TRBV11-3 to TRBJ2-7; D is perhaps TRBD1 (5 bases). This CDR3 is built from 15 residues. Germline values: CDR1 SGHNT, CDR2 YENEEA. V was trimmed by 1 base and J by 6 bases, leaving 16 bases between them. The CDR3 DNA reads as TGTGCCAGCAGCTTAGGGCCCCAGGGCTTGGGCGAGCAGTACTTC. Its translation: CASSLGPQGLGEQYF.

The chain uses TRBV30 and TRBJ1-1, with 8 bases aligning to TRBD1. J was trimmed by 1 base and V by 4 bases; bases with no gene match: 14. Per germline, CDR1 GTSNPN and CDR2 SVGIG (reference sequence). The CDR3 sequence is 17 residues long. In DNA, the CDR3 is TGTGCCTGGATCCCTCGTACATTAGGACAGGGGAACACTGAAGCTTTCTTT. Translation: CAWIPRTLGQGNTEAFF. Full variable domain (missing parts from reference TRBV30 and TRBJ1-1): SQTIHQWPATLVQPVGSPLSLECTVEGTSNPNLYWYRQAAGRGLQLLFYSVGIGQISSEVPQNLSASRPQDRQFILSSKKLLLSDSGFYLCAWIPRTLGQGNTEAFFGQGTRLTVV.

This clone was observed a few times. This sequence joins TRBV27 and TRBJ2-5; tentatively, D is TRBD1 (5 bases). The V and J ends lost 3 bases and 4 bases respectively, with 9 bases between them. Germline CDR1 and CDR2: MNHEY and SMNVEV (reference sequence). CDR3 length: 13 amino acids. The CDR3 coding sequence is TGTGCCAGCAGTTTTAGGGGCGGAGAGACCCAGTACTTC. Its protein is CASSFRGGETQYF.

The rearrangement links TRBV4-3 to TRBJ2-5; D uncertain. V was clipped by 3 bases and J by 0 bases, with 17 bases between them. The CDR3 consists of 17 residues. Germline CDR1 reads LGHNA; CDR2 reads YSLEER. The CDR3 loop reads CASSQSMSREYQETQYF. Written as DNA, the CDR3 is TGCGCCAGCAGCCAGAGCATGTCTCGTGAGTACCAAGAGACCCAGTACTTC.

The chain has TRBV30 and TRBJ2-7, with 9 bases matching TRBD1. The CDR3 loop spans 15 amino acids. CDR1 and CDR2 from the germline V gene are GTSNPN and SVGIG (reference sequence). V gave up 4 bases and J gave up 1 base; unmatched junction bases: 8. In nucleotides, the CDR3 is TGTGCCTGGATGCTGACAGGGGGGAGATCCTACGAGCAGTACTTC. Its translation: CAWMLTGGRSYEQYF.

The J gene is TRBJ1-3, the V gene TRBV7-8; 7 nucleotides agree with TRBD1. Per the germline V gene, CDR1 is SGHVS and CDR2 is FQNEAQ. The length of the CDR3 is 16 residues. V lost 2 bases, J lost 6 bases, and 10 bases stayed unmatched. The CDR3 DNA reads as TGTGCCAGCAGCTTAAGGGCTGGACAGGTCCTAAACACCATATATTTT. Amino acids: CASSLRAGQVLNTIYF.

The chain carries TRBV6-5 and TRBJ2-1; tentatively, D is TRBD2 (5 bases). Trimming took 2 bases from V and 7 from J, leaving 12 bases between them. Germline V lookup: CDR1 MNHEY, CDR2 SVGAGI. This CDR3 spans 14 amino acids. The CDR3 coding sequence is TGTGCCAGCAGTTACGGGAGTTCCAGGAATGAGCAGTTCTTC. Translated: CASSYGSSRNEQFF.

The V call is TRBV18, the J call TRBJ2-7, with TRBD2 matching 12 bases. The germline CDR1 and CDR2 sequences are KGHSH and LQKENI. The ends lost 1 base at V and 1 base at J; junction bases unmatched: 11. CDR3 length equals 19 residues. CDR3 protein: CASSPLNRTSGMSSYEQYF. The CDR3 nucleotides are TGTGCCAGCTCACCACTGAACAGGACTAGCGGGATGTCTTCCTACGAGCAGTACTTC.

In this sample, this clone turned up once. This sequence joins TRBV20-1 and TRBJ2-7; the D gene is possibly TRBD2 (6 bases). The CDR3 has 11 residues. Per the germline V gene, CDR1 is DFQATT and CDR2 is SNEGSKA (reference sequence). V dropped 7 bases and J dropped 0 bases, with 7 bases sitting between them. CDR3 region: CSGRDSYEQYF. The CDR3 DNA sequence: TGCAGTGGGAGGGACTCCTACGAGCAGTACTTC.

Notes on this clone: The same CDR3 is also encoded by other DNA sequences in this sample. The chain recombines TRBV27 with TRBJ2-7, with a possible D match to TRBD1 (6 bases). The germline V gene has CDR1 MNHEY and CDR2 SMNVEV (reference sequence). CDR3 length: 12 amino acids. With 4 bases removed from V and 6 bases from J, the gap between germline ends came to 10 bases. The CDR3 region is CASSSQGREQYF. CDR3 nucleotide sequence: TGTGCCAGCAGTTCACAGGGACGCGAGCAGTACTTC.

This clone was recorded a few times. This CDR3 reads CASSQGLAGSTDTQYF. The CDR3 nucleotides read TGTGCCAGCAGCCAGGGACTAGCGGGGAGCACAGATACGCAGTATTTT. The rearrangement links TRBV5-4 to TRBJ2-3; 13 bases match TRBD2. Per the germline V gene, CDR1 is SGHNT and CDR2 is YYREEE (reference sequence). The CDR3 spans 16 residues. V lost 4 bases and J lost 0; bases outside the gene matches: 2.

This chain joins TRBV30 and TRBJ2-1, with 13 nucleotides matching TRBD2. The J segment lost 7 bases and the V segment lost 4 bases, leaving 7 bases of the junction unmatched. Germline CDR1 GTSNPN, CDR2 SVGIG (reference sequence). The CDR3 length is 15 residues. The CDR3 reads CAWKGLAGIFNEQFF. The CDR3 DNA reads TGTGCCTGGAAGGGACTAGCGGGAATATTTAATGAGCAGTTCTTC.

This chain uses TRBV19 with TRBJ1-1, with 7 bases identical to TRBD1. V was clipped by 6 bases and J by 4 bases; unmatched bases: 5. The CDR3 has 13 residues. Looked up from germline, CDR1 is LNHDA and CDR2 is SQIVND (reference sequence). CDR3 protein: CASRTAGGTEAFF. The DNA for the CDR3 is TGTGCCAGTAGGACGGCAGGGGGCACTGAAGCTTTCTTT.

V gene TRBV2 combines with J gene TRBJ2-4; D perhaps matches TRBD2 (6 bases). Deletions cut 9 bases from V and 0 bases from J, with 15 bases between. This CDR3 region has 15 residues. The germline gives CDR1 SNHLY, CDR2 FYNNEI. Written as DNA, the CDR3 is TGTGCCAGTATGCGGGAAACGCTAGCCAAAAACATTCAGTACTTC. Residues: CASMRETLAKNIQYF.

The V gene is TRBV25-1, the J gene TRBJ1-1; 7 nucleotides align to TRBD1. Germline lookup yields CDR1 MGHDK and CDR2 SYGVNS. The CDR3 length is 11 residues. Germline trimming cut 7 bases from V and 12 bases from J; bases unmatched to any gene: 8. The CDR3 sequence is CASNRGASTFF. The CDR3 coding sequence is TGTGCCAGCAACAGGGGTGCCTCAACTTTCTTT.

The rearrangement joins TRBV30 to TRBJ1-4; the D is unclear. Germline-derived CDR1 and CDR2 are GTSNPN and SVGIG (reference sequence). The CDR3 is 12 amino acids. Trimming cost V 3 bases and J 5 bases, with 7 bases left between them. In DNA form, the CDR3 reads TGTGCCTGGAGCGCAGTAAATGAAAAACTGTTTTTT. As protein: CAWSAVNEKLFF.

The rearrangement links TRBV5-1 to TRBJ1-5; D possibly corresponds to TRBD1 (6 bases). Germline lookup yields CDR1 SGHRS and CDR2 YFSETQ. This CDR3 has 13 amino acids. V lost 4 bases, J lost 2 bases, and 7 bases lay in between. CDR3 in amino acids: CASSPGGNQPQHF. Written as DNA, the CDR3 is TGCGCCAGCAGCCCAGGGGGCAATCAGCCCCAGCATTTT.

The genes are TRBV28 and TRBJ1-1, with TRBD1 as a possible D gene (5 bases). The germline gives CDR1 MDHEN, CDR2 SYDVKM. Trimming took 4 bases from V and 4 from J, leaving 10 bases between them. The CDR3 totals 13 residues. Here the CDR3 DNA reads TGTGCCAGCAGTTCGACAGCGATCACTGAAGCTTTCTTT. Its translation is CASSSTAITEAFF.

This rearrangement joins TRBV6-1 to TRBJ1-2, with TRBD1 matching 9 bases. Trimming took 5 bases from V and 5 from J; bases not matched to a gene: 6. The CDR3 extends over 14 amino acids. Germline CDR1 and CDR2: MNHNS and SASEGT. The CDR3 region is CASSLPGQGYGYTF. In DNA form, the CDR3 reads TGTGCCAGCAGTCTACCGGGACAGGGATATGGCTACACCTTC.

CDR3 amino acids: CASSLGGGADEQYF. The CDR3 DNA follows: TGTGCCAGCAGCTTAGGCGGGGGGGCAGACGAGCAGTACTTC. The rearrangement joins TRBV7-2 to TRBJ2-7; 9 bases match TRBD2. The CDR3 spans 14 residues. Germline loops: CDR1 SGHTA, CDR2 FQGNSA. Germline trimming cut 1 base from V and 5 bases from J; bases unmatched to any gene: 3.

V is TRBV9 and J is TRBJ1-1; 7 nucleotides match TRBD1. The CDR3 sequence is 14 residues long. The germline CDR1 and CDR2 sequences are SGDLS and YYNGEE. V lost 6 bases, J lost 1 base, and 6 bases stayed unmatched. This CDR3 reads CASTRQGWNTEAFF. CDR3 in DNA: TGTGCCAGCACTAGACAGGGCTGGAACACTGAAGCTTTCTTT.

This chain uses TRBV5-8 with TRBJ2-1; D might be TRBD2 (5 bases). V lost 3 bases to trimming and J lost 3 bases, with 10 bases between them. Germline CDR1 reads SGHTS; CDR2 reads YDEGEE. This CDR3 is built from 14 residues. The CDR3 DNA follows: TGTGCCAGCAGCTCCCGGACTGGCTACAATGAGCAGTTCTTC. Translated: CASSSRTGYNEQFF.

The chain has TRBV30 and TRBJ2-1; D is uncertain. This CDR3 region has 11 residues. Germline CDR1 GTSNPN, CDR2 SVGIG (reference sequence). The ends were cut back, 0 bases at V and 10 bases at J, with 7 bases in the middle. Here the CDR3 DNA reads TGTGCCTGGAGTGTACTTTGGGAGCAGTTCTTC. Its translation: CAWSVLWEQFF.

The chain uses TRBV5-1 and TRBJ2-3, with TRBD2 matching 8 bases. V gave up 2 bases and J gave up 2 bases; unmatched junction bases: 7. The germline CDR1 and CDR2 sequences are SGHRS and YFSETQ. The length of the CDR3 is 16 residues. The CDR3 sequence is CASSLTGTRITDTQYF. The CDR3 bases are TGCGCCAGCAGCTTAACCGGGACTAGGATCACAGATACGCAGTATTTT.

The chain couples TRBV5-6 to TRBJ2-5; 10 bases are shared with TRBD2. CDR1 and CDR2 from the germline V gene are SGHDT and YYEEEE. The CDR3 contains 17 residues. Trimming removed 0 bases from V and 1 base from J; junction bases left unmatched: 6. CDR3 loop: CASSLEERGGFQETQYF. The CDR3 nucleotides are TGTGCCAGCAGCTTGGAAGAGCGGGGGGGTTTCCAAGAGACCCAGTACTTC.

This clone was seen a handful of times. The V gene is TRBV2, the J gene TRBJ1-1; tentatively, D is TRBD1 (6 bases). The CDR3 contains 15 residues. V was pared by 7 bases and J by 1 base, with 16 bases between. Per germline, CDR1 SNHLY and CDR2 FYNNEI. In DNA, the CDR3 is TGTGCCAGCAAGAATGGGATGGACAGGAACACTGAAGCTTTCTTT. This encodes CASKNGMDRNTEAFF.

This clone was detected only once. V and J are TRBV28 and TRBJ1-2; TRBD1 matches at 12 bases. Germline V gives CDR1 MDHEN, CDR2 SYDVKM. With V trimmed by 5 bases and J by 4 bases, 8 bases remained unmatched. This CDR3 is built from 16 residues. The CDR3 loop is CASSLGQGAAGYGYTF. For the CDR3, the DNA is TGTGCCAGCAGTCTGGGACAGGGGGCGGCAGGCTATGGCTACACCTTC.